This TCR beta chain was sequenced in a study of cytomegalovirus exposure and HLA in healthy donors. Study results and limitations: Many donors carried some public TCRs, although rarity characterized most TCR sequences. One later analysis, an examination of the 100 to 150 validation repertoires, found that first-cohort TCR clusters tended to co-occur in them. In vitro, a few CMV-associated chains proved specific for CMV antigens.

Clones were sequenced by immunoSEQ multiplex PCR, and TCRdb holds only the in-frame ones, with some missing. This sample has over 120,000 clones, with nearly 90% found just once. As to this clone: As yet, its antigen is unknown.

The CDR3 runs 12 residues. V lost 10 bases and J 5 bases, leaving 14 bases between the germline ends. CDR1 is MDHEN, CDR2 SYDVKM, per germline. This sequence was found in a woman between 18 and 29 years old in good health and CMV-seropositive. Sequenced input: PBMCs. The V call is TRBV28, the J call TRBJ1-2; a weak D match, TRBD1 (5 bases). CDR3 sequence (DNA): TGTGCCACCCTATGGGGGGGATATGGCTACACCTTC. This sequence encodes CATLWGGYGYTF.